Listed below are T cell receptor beta chains from one sample, sequenced in a study of blood T cell repertoires in COVID-19. Only in-frame clones appear in the TCRdb table, and some are missing; sequencing was by immunoSEQ multiplex PCR. The table lists under 100,000 clones, 80% to 90% of them singletons. Sample: peripheral blood. The receptors here all came from a human donor in a cohort sampled during active COVID-19. The CDR3 runs from the conserved cysteine through the conserved F or W. Fields, in order: V gene, D gene, J gene, clone size, CDR3 DNA, CDR3 protein. A D gene is named only where the DNA matches it firmly. Not all rows give a size; the values are once, few, many and, for expanded clones, a class.

TRBV29-1,NA,TRBJ2-3,NA,TGCAGCGTCGGGCGGGGATCCCCCACAGATACGCAGTATTTT,CSVGRGSPTDTQYF
TRBV6-5,NA,TRBJ1-2,NA,TGTGCCAGCAGCCAGACACCTAACTATGGCTACACCTTC,CASSQTPNYGYTF
TRBV5-1,TRBD2,TRBJ2-5,once,TGCGCCAGCAGCTTCCGGGGGGAACGGGAGACCCAGTACTTC,CASSFRGERETQYF
TRBV3-1/TRBV3-2,TRBD1,TRBJ1-2,NA,TGTGCCAGCAGCCAAGCCCAGGGGGTCGTAGATGGCTACACCTTC,CASSQAQGVVDGYTF
TRBV5-6,TRBD1,TRBJ1-5,few,TGTGCCAGCAGCTGGGGGGACAGGGACAATCAGCCCCAGCATTTT,CASSWGDRDNQPQHF
TRBV18,TRBD1,TRBJ2-7,NA,TGTGCCAGCTCACCCCGGACAGGGGGCGACGAGCAGTACTTC,CASSPRTGGDEQYF
TRBV7-2,TRBD2,TRBJ2-5,NA,TGTGCCAGCAGCTCCCGCTTGGGATCGGGGGGGGAGACCCAGTACTTC,CASSSRLGSGGETQYF
TRBV6-4,TRBD1,TRBJ1-5,NA,TGTGCCAGCAATGGGACAGGGGGCGAAACTTGCAATCAGCCCCAGCATTTT,CASNGTGGETCNQPQHF
TRBV7-3,TRBD2,TRBJ2-2,NA,TGTGCCAGCAGCTTACGGGGGGCGAACACCGGGGAGCTGTTTTTT,CASSLRGANTGELFF
TRBV27,NA,TRBJ2-3,NA,TGTGCCAGCAGTTTCGCACCTGCGGGCGCTAGCACAGATACGCAGTATTTT,CASSFAPAGASTDTQYF
TRBV11-2,TRBD1,TRBJ2-7,NA,TGTGCCAGCAGCTTAGCAGGGGGCTGGGAGCAGTACTTC,CASSLAGGWEQYF
TRBV6-5,TRBD2,TRBJ2-1,NA,TGTGCCAGCAAGAGGACTAGCGGGGGGGCAAATGAGCAGTTCTTC,CASKRTSGGANEQFF
TRBV9,NA,TRBJ2-3,NA,TGTGCCAGCAGCGTAGTTCAGGGGACAGATACGCAGTATTTT,CASSVVQGTDTQYF